One T cell receptor (beta chain) is described in this entry. This entry is derived from a study of identical twins. The CDR3 sequence is 14 residues long. Germline lookup yields CDR1 LGHNA and CDR2 YNFKEQ. V was clipped by 8 bases and J by 3 bases; unmatched bases: 8. TCRdb re-analysed the 5' RACE reads in MiXCR, keeping a single row per CDR3 protein. The repertoire has approximately 190,000 distinct CDR3 sequences, approximately 15% of them found once; the top ten carry 40%. The sample was also reused in another study, on T cells expressing NK-cell markers. That work contributes: It remained uncertain whether the expanded NKG2C+ T cell clones were specific for HCMV antigens.

This clonotype originated in a woman younger than 30 in good health. The specimen was CD8+ T cells sorted from blood. This chain joins TRBV4-2 and TRBJ2-7; 9 positions agree with TRBD1. The CDR3 sequence is CASGPGTGNYEQYF. The CDR3 DNA follows: TGTGCCAGCGGCCCCGGGACAGGGAACTACGAGCAGTACTTC.